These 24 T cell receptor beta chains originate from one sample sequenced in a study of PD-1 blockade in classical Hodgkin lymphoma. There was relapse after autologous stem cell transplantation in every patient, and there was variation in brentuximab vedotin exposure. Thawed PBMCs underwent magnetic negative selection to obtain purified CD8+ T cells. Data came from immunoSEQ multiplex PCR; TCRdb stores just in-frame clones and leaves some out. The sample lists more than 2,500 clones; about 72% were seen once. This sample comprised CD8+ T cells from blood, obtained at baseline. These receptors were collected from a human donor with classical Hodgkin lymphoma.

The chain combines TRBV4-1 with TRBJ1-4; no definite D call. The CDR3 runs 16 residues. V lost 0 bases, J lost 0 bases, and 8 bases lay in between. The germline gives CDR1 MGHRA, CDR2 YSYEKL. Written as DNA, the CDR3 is TGCGCCAGCAGCCAAGATAACGGGGCAACTAATGAAAAACTGTTTTTT. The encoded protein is CASSQDNGATNEKLFF.

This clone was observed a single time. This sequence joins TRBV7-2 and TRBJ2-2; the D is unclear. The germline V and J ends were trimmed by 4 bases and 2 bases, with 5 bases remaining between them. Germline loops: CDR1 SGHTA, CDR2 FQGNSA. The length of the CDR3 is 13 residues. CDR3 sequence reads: CASSSHNTGELFF. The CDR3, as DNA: TGTGCCAGCAGCTCCCATAACACCGGGGAGCTGTTTTTT. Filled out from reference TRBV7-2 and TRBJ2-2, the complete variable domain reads GAGVSQSPSNKVTEKGKDVELRCDPISGHTALYWYRQSLGQGLEFLIYFQGNSAPDKSGLPSDRFSAERTGGSVSTLTIQRTQQEDSAVYLCASSSHNTGELFFGEGSRLTVL.

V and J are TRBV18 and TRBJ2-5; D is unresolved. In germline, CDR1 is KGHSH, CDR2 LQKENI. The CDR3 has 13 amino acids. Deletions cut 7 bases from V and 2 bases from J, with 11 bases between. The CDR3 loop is CASLSLVQETQYF. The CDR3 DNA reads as TGTGCCAGCTTATCTTTAGTACAAGAGACCCAGTACTTC.

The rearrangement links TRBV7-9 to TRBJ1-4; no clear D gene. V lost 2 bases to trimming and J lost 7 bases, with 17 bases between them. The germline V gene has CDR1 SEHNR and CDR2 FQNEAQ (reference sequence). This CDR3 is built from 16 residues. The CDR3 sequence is CASSLSRTGSSEKLFF. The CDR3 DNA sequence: TGTGCCAGCAGCTTATCCCGGACCGGCAGTAGTGAAAAACTGTTTTTT.

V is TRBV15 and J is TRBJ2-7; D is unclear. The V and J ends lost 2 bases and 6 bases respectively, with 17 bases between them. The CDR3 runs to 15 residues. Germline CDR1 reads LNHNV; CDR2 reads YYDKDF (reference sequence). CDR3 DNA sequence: TGTGCCACCAGCAGACGAGACCCCCAGTGGGGCGAGCAGTACTTC. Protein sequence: CATSRRDPQWGEQYF.

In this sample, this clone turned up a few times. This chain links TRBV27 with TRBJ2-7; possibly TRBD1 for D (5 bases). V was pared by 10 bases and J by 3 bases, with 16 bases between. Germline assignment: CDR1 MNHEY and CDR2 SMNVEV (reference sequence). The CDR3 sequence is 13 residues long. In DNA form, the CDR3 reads TGTGCCACCTCGGGCGACAGAGTCTACGAGCAGTACTTC. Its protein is CATSGDRVYEQYF.

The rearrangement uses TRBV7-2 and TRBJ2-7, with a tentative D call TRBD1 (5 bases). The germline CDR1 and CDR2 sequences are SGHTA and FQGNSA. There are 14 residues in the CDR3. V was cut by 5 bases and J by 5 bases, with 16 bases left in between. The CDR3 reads CASSVSQGSNEQYF. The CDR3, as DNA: TGTGCCAGCAGCGTGAGCCAGGGATCCAACGAGCAGTACTTC.

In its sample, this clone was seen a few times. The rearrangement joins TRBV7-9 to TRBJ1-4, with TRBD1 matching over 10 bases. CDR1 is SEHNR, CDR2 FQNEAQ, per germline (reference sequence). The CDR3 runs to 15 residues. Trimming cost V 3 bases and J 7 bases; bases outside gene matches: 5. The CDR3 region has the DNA TGTGCCAGCAGCTTTTCACGGACAGGGGGTGAAAAACTGTTTTTT. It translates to CASSFSRTGGEKLFF.

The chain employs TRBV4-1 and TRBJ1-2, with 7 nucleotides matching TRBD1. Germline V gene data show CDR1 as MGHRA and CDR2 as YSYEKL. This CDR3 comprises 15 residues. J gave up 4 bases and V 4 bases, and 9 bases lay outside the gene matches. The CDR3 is CASSPTSGQLYGYTF. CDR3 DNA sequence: TGCGCCAGCAGCCCCACATCGGGACAGCTCTATGGCTACACCTTC.

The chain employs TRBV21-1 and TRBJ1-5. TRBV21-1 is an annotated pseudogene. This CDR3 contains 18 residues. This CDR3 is CASSYRDHQREGNQPQHF. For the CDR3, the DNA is TGTGCCAGCAGCTACCGGGACCATCAAAGGGAGGGCAATCAGCCCCAGCATTTT.

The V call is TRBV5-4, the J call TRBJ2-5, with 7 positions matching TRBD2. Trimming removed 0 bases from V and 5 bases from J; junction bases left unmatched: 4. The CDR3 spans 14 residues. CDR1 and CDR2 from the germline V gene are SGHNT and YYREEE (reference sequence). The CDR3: CASSLDIGGETQYF. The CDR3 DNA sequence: TGTGCCAGCAGCTTGGACATCGGGGGGGAGACCCAGTACTTC.

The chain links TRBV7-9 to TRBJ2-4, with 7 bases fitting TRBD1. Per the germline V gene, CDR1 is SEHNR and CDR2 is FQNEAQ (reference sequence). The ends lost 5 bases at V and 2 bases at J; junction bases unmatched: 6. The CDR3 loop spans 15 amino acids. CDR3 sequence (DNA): TGTGCCAGCAGCATGACAGGGATCTCCAAAAACATTCAGTACTTC. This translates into CASSMTGISKNIQYF. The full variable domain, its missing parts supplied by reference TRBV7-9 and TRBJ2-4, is DTGVSQNPRHKITKRGQNVTFRCDPISEHNRLYWYRQTLGQGPEFLTYFQNEAQLEKSRLLSDRFSAERPKGSFSTLEIQRTEQGDSAMYLCASSMTGISKNIQYFGAGTRLSVL.

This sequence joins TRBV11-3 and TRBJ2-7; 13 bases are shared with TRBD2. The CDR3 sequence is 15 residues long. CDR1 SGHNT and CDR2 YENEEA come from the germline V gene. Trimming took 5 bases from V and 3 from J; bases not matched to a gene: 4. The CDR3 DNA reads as TGTGCCAGCAGCCCGTGGACTAGCGGGAGCTACGAGCAGTACTTC. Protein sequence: CASSPWTSGSYEQYF.

In DNA, the CDR3 is TGTGCCAGCAGCCTCCGAGACAGGTACAATGAGCAGTTCTTC. Its translation is CASSLRDRYNEQFF. The chain recombines TRBV7-8 with TRBJ2-1; D is perhaps TRBD1 (6 bases). The CDR3 has 14 amino acids. Trimming shortened V by 5 bases and J by 4 bases, and 12 bases separated the two germline ends. Per the germline V gene, CDR1 is SGHVS and CDR2 is FQNEAQ.

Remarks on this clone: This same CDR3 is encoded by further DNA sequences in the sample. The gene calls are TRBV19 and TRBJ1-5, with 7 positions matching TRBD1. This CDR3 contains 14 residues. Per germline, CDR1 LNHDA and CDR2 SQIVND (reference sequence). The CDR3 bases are TGTGCGGTCATCGGGGAGGGGGCCAGTCAGCCCCAGCATTTT. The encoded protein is CAVIGEGASQPQHF. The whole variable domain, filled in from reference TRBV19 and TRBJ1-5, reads DGGITQSPKYLFRKEGQNVTLSCEQNLNHDAMYWYRQDPGQGLRLIYYSQIVNDFQKGDIAEGYSVSREKKESFPLTVTSAQKNPTAFYLCAVIGEGASQPQHFGDGTRLSIL.

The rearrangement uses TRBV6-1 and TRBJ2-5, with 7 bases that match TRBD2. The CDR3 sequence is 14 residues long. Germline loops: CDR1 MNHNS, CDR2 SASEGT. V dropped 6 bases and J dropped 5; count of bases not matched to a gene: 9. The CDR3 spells CASRLWGGLETQYF. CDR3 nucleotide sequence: TGTGCCAGCAGATTATGGGGGGGTTTGGAGACCCAGTACTTC.

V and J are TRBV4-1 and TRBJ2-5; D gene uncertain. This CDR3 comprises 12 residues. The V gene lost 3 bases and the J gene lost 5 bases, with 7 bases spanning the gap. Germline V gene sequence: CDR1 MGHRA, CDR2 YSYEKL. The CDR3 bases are TGCGCCAGCAGCCACCCATTCGAGACCCAGTACTTC. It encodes CASSHPFETQYF.

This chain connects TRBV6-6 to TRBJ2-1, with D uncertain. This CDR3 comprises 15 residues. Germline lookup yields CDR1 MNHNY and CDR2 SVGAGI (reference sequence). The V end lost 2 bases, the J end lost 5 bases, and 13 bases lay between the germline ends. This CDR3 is CASSYATYSDNEQFF. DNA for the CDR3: TGTGCCAGCAGTTACGCGACCTACTCGGACAATGAGCAGTTCTTC.

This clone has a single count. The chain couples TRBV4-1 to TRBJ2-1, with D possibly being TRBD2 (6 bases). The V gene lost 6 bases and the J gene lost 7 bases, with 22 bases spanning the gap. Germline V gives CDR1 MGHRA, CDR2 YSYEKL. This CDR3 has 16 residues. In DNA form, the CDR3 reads TGCGCCAGCAGTTTAGAGGCGGGATGGGAGTCTAATGAGCAGTTCTTC. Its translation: CASSLEAGWESNEQFF.

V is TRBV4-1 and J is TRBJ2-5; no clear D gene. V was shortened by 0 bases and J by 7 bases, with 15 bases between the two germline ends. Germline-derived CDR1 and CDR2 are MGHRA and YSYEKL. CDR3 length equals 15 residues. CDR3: CASSQEWRYGVTQYF. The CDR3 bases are TGCGCCAGCAGCCAAGAGTGGAGATACGGAGTGACCCAGTACTTC.

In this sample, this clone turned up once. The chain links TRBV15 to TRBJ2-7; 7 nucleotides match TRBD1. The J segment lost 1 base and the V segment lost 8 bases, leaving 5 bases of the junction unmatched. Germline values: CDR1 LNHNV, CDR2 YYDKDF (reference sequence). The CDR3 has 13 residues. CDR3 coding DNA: TGTGCCACCCTCAGGGGGTTTTCCTACGAGCAGTACTTC. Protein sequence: CATLRGFSYEQYF. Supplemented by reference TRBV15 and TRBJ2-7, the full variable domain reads DAMVIQNPRYQVTQFGKPVTLSCSQTLNHNVMYWYQQKSSQAPKLLFHYYDKDFNNEADTPDNFQSRRPNTSFCFLDIRSPGLGDTAMYLCATLRGFSYEQYFGPGTRLTVT.

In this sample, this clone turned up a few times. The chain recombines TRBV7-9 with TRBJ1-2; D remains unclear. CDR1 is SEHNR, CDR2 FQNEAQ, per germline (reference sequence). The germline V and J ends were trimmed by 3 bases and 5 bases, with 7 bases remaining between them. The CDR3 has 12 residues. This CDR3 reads CASSLGGYGYTF. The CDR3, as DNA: TGTGCCAGCAGCTTGGGCGGTTATGGCTACACCTTC.

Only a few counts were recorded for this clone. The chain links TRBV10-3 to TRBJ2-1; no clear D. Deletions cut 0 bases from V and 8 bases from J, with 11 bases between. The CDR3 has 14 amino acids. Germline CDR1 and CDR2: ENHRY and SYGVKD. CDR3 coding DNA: TGTGCCATCAGTGAGTCGATCGATCGGGATGAGCAGTTCTTC. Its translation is CAISESIDRDEQFF.

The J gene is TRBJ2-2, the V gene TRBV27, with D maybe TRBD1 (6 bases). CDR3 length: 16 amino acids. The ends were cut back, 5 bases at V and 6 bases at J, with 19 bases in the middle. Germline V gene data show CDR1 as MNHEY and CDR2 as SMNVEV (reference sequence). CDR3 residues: CASSPQWGRRAGELFF. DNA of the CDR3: TGTGCCAGCAGTCCTCAGTGGGGGCGAAGAGCCGGGGAGCTGTTTTTT.